The subject of this entry is one TCR beta chain. The antigen is unknown. This record comes from a study of graft-versus-host responses after intestinal transplantation. Sequenced by immunoSEQ multiplex PCR; TCRdb stores in-frame clones only, minus some. Of tens of thousands of clones listed, around 93% are singletons. This receptor was obtained from a human donor who was the organ donor for an intestinal transplant. The sequencing used unstimulated CD4+ T cells sorted from spleen or lymph node cells, collected before transplant.

For the CDR3, the DNA is TGTGCCAGCAGGGGGGACGGCCATAATTCACCCCTCCACTTT. Translating gives CASRGDGHNSPLHF. V gene TRBV7-9 combines with J gene TRBJ1-6; a possible D gene is TRBD1 (5 bases). Per the germline V gene, CDR1 is SEHNR and CDR2 is FQNEAQ (reference sequence). V was shortened by 6 bases and J by 5 bases, with 11 bases between the two germline ends. This CDR3 has 14 residues.